Listed here are 18 T cell receptor beta chains from one sample, sequenced in a study of blood T cell repertoires in COVID-19. Sequencing was performed with immunoSEQ multiplex PCR; in TCRdb, only in-frame clones are kept and a portion is missing. The sample shows around 360,000 clones, 87% of them seen only once. The specimen sequenced was peripheral blood. The source of these receptors is a woman in her 30s with COVID-19, enrolled during active disease.

In this sample, this clone turned up once. Other DNA sequences from this sample encode an identical CDR3 as well. V usage is TRBV3-1 (or the pseudogene TRBV3-2) and J usage is TRBJ1-2; 10 nucleotides align to TRBD1. The CDR3 covers 12 residues. Germline CDR1 reads LGHDT; CDR2 reads YNNKEL (reference sequence). V trimming: 6 bases; J trimming: 6 bases; junction bases outside the gene matches: 1. CDR3 nucleotides: TGTGCCAGCAGGGGGACAGGGGATGGCTACACCTTC. Translated, it gives CASRGTGDGYTF.

Worth noting for this clone: At one of its ends the junction is not consistent with the germline gene, which may arise from a read error. The genes are TRBV18 and TRBJ2-6; D is possibly TRBD1 (6 bases). This CDR3 region has 16 residues. Germline values: CDR1 KGHSH, CDR2 LQKENI. In DNA form, the CDR3 reads TGTGCCAGCTCTCCACGGTCAGGGGCTGGGGCCAACGTCCTGACTTTC. Amino acid sequence: CASSPRSGAGANVLTF.

The chain joins TRBV6-5 to TRBJ2-7, with 8 bases identical to TRBD1. The CDR3 contains 14 residues. J lost 2 bases, V lost 5 bases, and 5 bases had no gene match. Germline CDR1 MNHEY, CDR2 SVGAGI. Written as DNA, the CDR3 is TGTGCCAGCAGTACAGGGACAGGACCCTACGAGCAGTACTTC. Translation gives CASSTGTGPYEQYF.

This clone was found once. The V call is TRBV6-1, the J call TRBJ1-1; D might be TRBD1 (5 bases). Germline values: CDR1 MNHNS, CDR2 SASEGT. The V and J ends lost 3 bases and 4 bases respectively, with 9 bases between them. This CDR3 region has 13 residues. The CDR3 DNA reads TGTGCCAGCAGTGATTGGGGGGGCACTGAAGCTTTCTTT. Translated, it gives CASSDWGGTEAFF.

This chain uses TRBV5-3 with TRBJ2-7, with a possible D match to TRBD2 (5 bases). TRBV5-3 qualifies as an ORF whose function is uncertain. Trimming took off 0 bases at V and 3 bases at J, with 10 bases between the two ends. The CDR3 length is 14 residues. The CDR3 DNA follows: TGTGCCAGAAGCTTGGAGCGGCCGGACTACGAGCAGTACTTC. Residues: CARSLERPDYEQYF.

The gene calls are TRBV7-9 and TRBJ2-3, with 7 bases matching TRBD2. V lost 7 bases to trimming and J lost 3 bases; unmatched junction nucleotides: 7. Germline V lookup: CDR1 SEHNR, CDR2 FQNEAQ (reference sequence). The CDR3 has 14 residues. The CDR3 loop reads CASTLGGSTDTQYF. CDR3 nucleotides: TGTGCCAGCACCCTCGGGGGGAGTACAGATACGCAGTATTTT.

This sequence joins TRBV27 and TRBJ2-7, with a possible D match to TRBD1 (5 bases). This CDR3 is 13 amino acids long. In germline, CDR1 is MNHEY, CDR2 SMNVEV (reference sequence). V was pared by 3 bases and J by 11 bases, with 17 bases between. Here the CDR3 DNA reads TGTGCCAGCAGTTTGTCGAAGGGGCAGACGGAGTACTTC. Translating it yields CASSLSKGQTEYF.

The chain couples TRBV4-1 to TRBJ2-7, with TRBD2 matching 7 bases. The ends lost 0 bases at V and 3 bases at J; junction bases unmatched: 8. Per the germline V gene, CDR1 is MGHRA and CDR2 is YSYEKL. This CDR3 is built from 16 residues. CDR3 bases: TGCGCCAGCAGCCAAGATCGCAGGACTAGTAGCTACGAGCAGTACTTC. Its translation is CASSQDRRTSSYEQYF.

The chain couples TRBV19 to TRBJ2-7, with D possibly being TRBD1 (7 bases). V shed 1 base and J shed 3 bases, with 19 bases lying between them. Germline-derived CDR1 and CDR2 are LNHDA and SQIVND (reference sequence). This CDR3 comprises 17 residues. CDR3 residues: CASSIGGAGQWVYEQYF. CDR3 sequence (DNA): TGTGCCAGTAGTATAGGAGGTGCGGGACAGTGGGTCTACGAGCAGTACTTC. The entire variable domain, with the rest obtained from reference TRBV19 and TRBJ2-7, is as follows: DGGITQSPKYLFRKEGQNVTLSCEQNLNHDAMYWYRQDPGQGLRLIYYSQIVNDFQKGDIAEGYSVSREKKESFPLTVTSAQKNPTAFYLCASSIGGAGQWVYEQYFGPGTRLTVT.

The chain is built from TRBV9 and TRBJ1-1; D is possibly TRBD1 (6 bases). The CDR3 is 15 residues long. The ends were cut back, 5 bases at V and 3 bases at J, with 17 bases in the middle. Germline V lookup: CDR1 SGDLS, CDR2 YYNGEE. The CDR3 loop is CASSRTGTLDTEAFF. DNA for the CDR3: TGTGCCAGCAGTCGAACCGGGACACTGGACACTGAAGCTTTCTTT.

This chain connects TRBV6-5 to TRBJ1-2, with 7 bases matching TRBD1. Per germline, CDR1 MNHEY and CDR2 SVGAGI. The trim removed 5 bases at V and 4 bases at J, leaving 10 bases unmatched. The CDR3 totals 15 residues. CDR3: CASSPRRGQSYGYTF. The CDR3 coding sequence is TGTGCCAGCAGTCCCCGGAGGGGGCAGAGCTATGGCTACACCTTC.

V is TRBV7-2 and J is TRBJ2-5; TRBD2 matches 8 bases. Germline CDR1 SGHTA, CDR2 FQGNSA. The ends lost 1 base at V and 3 bases at J; junction bases unmatched: 10. The CDR3 runs to 17 residues. The CDR3 spells CASSLGPGGGFKETQYF. The CDR3 DNA reads as TGTGCCAGCAGCTTAGGCCCGGGGGGGGGCTTCAAAGAGACCCAGTACTTC.

The chain has TRBV7-2 and TRBJ1-1; perhaps TRBD1 as D (6 bases). This CDR3 is built from 13 residues. Germline V gives CDR1 SGHTA, CDR2 FQGNSA. V dropped 10 bases and J dropped 3 bases, with 15 bases sitting between them. CDR3 protein: CATRMGAHTEAFF. For the CDR3, the DNA is TGTGCCACCCGGATGGGGGCGCACACTGAAGCTTTCTTT.

The chain combines TRBV7-9 with TRBJ2-7, with 15 bases that match TRBD2. CDR1 SEHNR and CDR2 FQNEAQ come from the germline V gene (reference sequence). V was pared by 5 bases and J by 2 bases, with 4 bases of the junction left unmatched. The CDR3 spans 16 residues. The CDR3 loop is CASSPGLAGGTYEQYF. The CDR3 nucleotides are TGTGCCAGCAGCCCGGGACTAGCGGGGGGCACCTACGAGCAGTACTTC.

The rearrangement joins TRBV5-8 to TRBJ1-3; TRBD1 aligns across 8 bases. Per germline, CDR1 SGHTS and CDR2 YDEGEE. The CDR3 runs to 14 residues. The J segment lost 4 bases and the V segment lost 7 bases, leaving 7 bases of the junction unmatched. The CDR3 nucleotides are TGTGCCAGCGGCGGACAGGGAGCAGGAAACACCATATATTTT. Translating gives CASGGQGAGNTIYF.

The V and J genes are TRBV5-4 and TRBJ2-1; perhaps TRBD2 as D (5 bases). The V end was cut by 10 bases, the J end by 4 bases, with 15 bases between. Germline V lookup: CDR1 SGHNT, CDR2 YYREEE (reference sequence). The CDR3 contains 13 residues. CDR3 bases: TGTGCCTCTACCGGAGGTTCATACAATGAGCAGTTCTTC. This translates into CASTGGSYNEQFF.

The chain couples TRBV4-3 to TRBJ2-7, with TRBD1 as a possible D gene (5 bases). CDR3 length: 14 amino acids. Between the trimmed V and J ends, which lost 0 bases and 5 bases, there was a span of 11 bases. Germline V gene sequence: CDR1 LGHNA, CDR2 YSLEER. For the CDR3, the DNA is TGCGCCAGCAGCCAAGATCAGGGAAGGGACGAGCAGTACTTC. It translates to CASSQDQGRDEQYF.

In DNA, the CDR3 is TGTGCCAGCAGTTCCCTACCGGGTGTGAACACTGAAGCTTTCTTT. Its protein is CASSSLPGVNTEAFF. The chain carries TRBV27 and TRBJ1-1; unclear D gene. The CDR3 is 15 residues long. In germline, CDR1 is MNHEY, CDR2 SMNVEV (reference sequence). The V and J ends lost 4 bases and 0 bases respectively, with 12 bases between them.